Presented here are 26 T cell receptor beta chains from one specimen sequenced in a study of CD8+ T cells in alopecia areata. cDNA serving as the sequencing template came from extracted, reverse transcribed RNA. Method: immunoSEQ multiplex PCR; TCRdb's copy keeps in-frame clones and lacks some. The table has roughly 150,000 clones, 40% to 60% seen once. Material: CD8+ T cells sorted from blood, obtained at week 0. Receptor source: a human donor with alopecia areata.

The CDR3 coding sequence is TGTGCCAGCAGCTTAGATACCAGGGACACTGAAGCTTTCTTT. Translated: CASSLDTRDTEAFF. This chain connects TRBV11-2 to TRBJ1-1; a weak D match, TRBD1 (5 bases). The V end lost 0 bases, the J end lost 3 bases, and 8 bases lay between the germline ends. CDR1 and CDR2 (germline): SGHAT, FQNNGV. The CDR3 consists of 14 residues.

This clone showed up just a few times. For the CDR3, the DNA is TGTGCCAGCAGCTACGACAGGGGGCTTTCACCCCTCCACTTT. This encodes CASSYDRGLSPLHF. V usage is TRBV13 and J usage is TRBJ1-6, with 10 bases that match TRBD1. The V gene end was trimmed by 4 bases and the J gene end by 9 bases; junction bases not matched to a gene: 3. CDR1 is PRHDT and CDR2 is FYEKMQ in the germline V gene (reference sequence). This CDR3 has 14 residues.

This clone came up a few times. The J gene is TRBJ2-3, the V gene TRBV10-3, with 10 bases fitting TRBD2. V gave up 6 bases and J gave up 3 bases; unmatched junction bases: 9. Germline V gene sequence: CDR1 ENHRY, CDR2 SYGVKD. The CDR3 length is 16 residues. The CDR3 coding sequence is TGTGCCATCAGGGCCGGGACTAGCGTCGGTACAGATACGCAGTATTTT. It translates to CAIRAGTSVGTDTQYF.

This rearrangement joins TRBV29-1 to TRBJ1-2; D gene uncertain. The CDR3 spans 13 residues. Germline values: CDR1 SQVTM, CDR2 ANQGSEA. V shed 4 bases and J shed 0 bases, with 9 bases lying between them. As DNA, the CDR3 is TGCAGCGTTGTCGGCGGAGCTAACTATGGCTACACCTTC. Its protein product is CSVVGGANYGYTF.

This clone was seen a handful of times. This rearrangement joins TRBV2 to TRBJ1-2; TRBD1 matches at 7 bases. The germline V gene has CDR1 SNHLY and CDR2 FYNNEI. J was trimmed by 6 bases and V by 9 bases; bases with no gene match: 13. This CDR3 has 14 residues. CDR3 residues: CARGTAAESDGYTF. The CDR3 DNA sequence: TGTGCCAGAGGGACAGCAGCCGAGTCTGATGGCTACACCTTC.

The chain is built from TRBV6-5 and TRBJ1-6, with unresolved D. This CDR3 spans 14 amino acids. Germline values: CDR1 MNHEY, CDR2 SVGAGI. V was pared by 6 bases and J by 3 bases, with 9 bases between. Here the CDR3 reads CASRIPNYNSPLHF. The CDR3 DNA is TGTGCCAGCAGAATACCGAACTATAATTCACCCCTCCACTTT.

V is TRBV27 and J is TRBJ2-1; 11 positions match TRBD1. CDR3 length: 15 residues. Germline values: CDR1 MNHEY, CDR2 SMNVEV (reference sequence). V lost 2 bases and J lost 4; bases outside the gene matches: 1. The CDR3 nucleotides read TGTGCCAGCAGTTTAGGGACAGGGGGGTACAATGAGCAGTTCTTC. This translates into CASSLGTGGYNEQFF.

Only a few counts were recorded for this clone. The J gene is TRBJ2-3, the V gene TRBV7-9, with 14 nucleotides matching TRBD2. Germline V gives CDR1 SEHNR, CDR2 FQNEAQ (reference sequence). Germline trimming cut 5 bases from V and 2 bases from J; bases unmatched to any gene: 6. The CDR3 is made up of 17 amino acids. In DNA, the CDR3 is TGTGCCAGCAGCGAGTGGACTAGCGGGGGGTACACAGATACGCAGTATTTT. It translates to CASSEWTSGGYTDTQYF.

The chain carries TRBV4-3 and TRBJ2-1; D is perhaps TRBD1 or TRBD2 (6 bases each). V dropped 0 bases and J dropped 8 bases, with 14 bases sitting between them. The germline V gene encodes CDR1 LGHNA and CDR2 YSLEER. This CDR3 contains 15 residues. Here the CDR3 DNA reads TGCGCCAGCAGCCAAGATCGCTTGGGGGGCGATGAGCAGTTCTTC. Translating it yields CASSQDRLGGDEQFF.

Only a few counts were recorded for this clone. The V and J genes are TRBV29-1 and TRBJ2-1; TRBD2 matches at 7 bases. Looked up from germline, CDR1 is SQVTM and CDR2 is ANQGSEA. V was pared by 1 base and J by 6 bases, with 12 bases of the junction left unmatched. The CDR3 runs to 16 residues. This chain's CDR3 is CSVEVGGRRGSNEQFF. The CDR3 bases are TGCAGCGTTGAAGTAGGCGGGCGGCGGGGGTCCAATGAGCAGTTCTTC.

There are a few counts of this clone. The DNA of the CDR3 is TGTGCCAGCAGTTCCACAGGGGAAGAGACCCAGTACTTC. Translation: CASSSTGEETQYF. This chain connects TRBV27 to TRBJ2-5, with 7 bases aligning to TRBD1. After removal of 4 bases from V and 3 bases from J, the junction contained 2 bases not matched to a gene. Per the germline V gene, CDR1 is MNHEY and CDR2 is SMNVEV (reference sequence). This CDR3 spans 13 amino acids.

The chain links TRBV7-3 to TRBJ2-3; weak D call: TRBD1 (6 bases). The CDR3 is 15 residues long. V was trimmed by 5 bases and J by 0 bases, leaving 12 bases between them. CDR1 and CDR2 (germline): SGHTA, FQGTGA. CDR3 loop: CASSPGQTSTDTQYF. CDR3 bases: TGTGCCAGCAGCCCCGGACAGACTAGCACAGATACGCAGTATTTT.

This clone was counted only a few times. The chain uses TRBV9 and TRBJ2-2; the match to TRBD2 covers 10 bases. The ends lost 2 bases at V and 2 bases at J; junction bases unmatched: 6. Germline values: CDR1 SGDLS, CDR2 YYNGEE. This CDR3 has 17 residues. Here the CDR3 reads CASSVIAGGPNTGELFF. For the CDR3, the DNA is TGTGCCAGCAGCGTTATAGCGGGGGGACCCAACACCGGGGAGCTGTTTTTT.

CDR3 DNA sequence: TGTGCCAGCAGTTTAGGCAACCTACAGCCCCAGCATTTT. As protein: CASSLGNLQPQHF. This sequence joins TRBV27 and TRBJ1-5; D gene ambiguous. The CDR3 is 13 amino acids. Germline CDR1 MNHEY, CDR2 SMNVEV (reference sequence). Trimming pared 2 bases from V and 7 bases from J, leaving 9 bases between.

This clone was picked up a small number of times. Different DNA sequences within this sample yield the same CDR3. The chain is built from TRBV29-1 and TRBJ2-1; a possible D gene is TRBD1 (7 bases). Germline V gene lookup returns CDR1 SQVTM and CDR2 ANQGSEA. The ends were cut back, 4 bases at V and 7 bases at J, with 14 bases in the middle. The CDR3 extends over 13 amino acids. The CDR3 DNA reads TGCAGCGTTGCAGGGGGGCTCGAGAATGAGCAGTTCTTC. Its translation: CSVAGGLENEQFF.

The chain links TRBV5-6 to TRBJ1-2, with 7 bases identical to TRBD1. Germline CDR1 SGHDT, CDR2 YYEEEE. The CDR3 has 15 amino acids. The junction had 11 bases not matched to a gene; V was cut back by 3 bases and J by 6 bases. The CDR3 here is CASSYGQDKMDGYTF. The CDR3 DNA is TGTGCCAGCAGCTACGGACAGGATAAAATGGATGGCTACACCTTC.

The rearrangement joins TRBV25-1 to TRBJ1-2, with D perhaps TRBD1 (6 bases). The germline V gene has CDR1 MGHDK and CDR2 SYGVNS. With 6 bases removed from V and 10 bases from J, the gap between germline ends came to 15 bases. The CDR3 contains 12 residues. CDR3 bases: TGTGCCAGCAGCCCCAACAGGGAGGACTACACCTTC. Encoded protein: CASSPNREDYTF.

In this sample, this clone turned up once. The same CDR3 can be traced to other DNA sequences in this sample. The chain employs TRBV25-1 and TRBJ2-5; D is undetermined. This CDR3 comprises 11 residues. From germline, CDR1 is MGHDK and CDR2 SYGVNS. Trimming cost V 3 bases and J 5 bases, with 4 bases left between them. CDR3 sequence: CASSEGETQYF. The DNA for the CDR3 is TGTGCCAGCAGTGAGGGGGAGACCCAGTACTTC.

The chain couples TRBV29-1 to TRBJ2-1; TRBD2 might be the D (6 bases). The CDR3 has 16 residues. The V end lost 3 bases, the J end lost 1 base, and 16 bases lay between the germline ends. Germline V CDR1 and CDR2: SQVTM, ANQGSEA. This CDR3 reads CSVDGGIQGSYNEQFF. CDR3 bases: TGCAGCGTTGACGGGGGTATTCAGGGTTCCTACAATGAGCAGTTCTTC.

This clone was detected a few times. The chain carries TRBV29-1 and TRBJ2-5, with a weak D call TRBD2 (6 bases). Germline V CDR1 and CDR2: SQVTM, ANQGSEA. The CDR3 contains 12 residues. Trimming removed 4 bases from V and 5 bases from J, with 11 bases in between. In DNA form, the CDR3 reads TGCAGCGTTGCATATCGGGGGGAGACCCAGTACTTC. Its translation is CSVAYRGETQYF.

The genes are TRBV7-2 and TRBJ2-7; D perhaps matches TRBD2 (7 bases). V shed 1 base and J shed 4 bases, with 17 bases lying between them. CDR1 is SGHTA and CDR2 is FQGNSA in the germline V gene. The CDR3 loop spans 16 amino acids. The CDR3 here is CASSLGTGGFLYEQYF. The CDR3 DNA follows: TGTGCCAGCAGCTTAGGCACGGGGGGCTTTTTGTACGAGCAGTACTTC.

The chain combines TRBV10-1 with TRBJ1-5; D is uncertain. Germline lookup yields CDR1 WNHNN and CDR2 SYGVQD (reference sequence). Trimming took 8 bases from V and 4 from J, leaving 9 bases between them. The CDR3 contains 12 residues. CDR3 in DNA: TGCGCCAGCGGCGAAACTAATCAGCCCCAGCATTTT. This encodes CASGETNQPQHF.

The chain joins TRBV7-9 to TRBJ2-1, with 8 bases aligning to TRBD2. Germline V CDR1 and CDR2: SEHNR, FQNEAQ (reference sequence). V lost 4 bases, J lost 0 bases, and 2 bases stayed unmatched. CDR3 length equals 15 residues. CDR3 bases: TGTGCCAGCAGCTCCGGGACTAGCTCCTACAATGAGCAGTTCTTC. This encodes CASSSGTSSYNEQFF.

This CDR3 is CASSPSGGAYEQYF. The CDR3, as DNA: TGTGCCAGCAGCCCTAGCGGGGGAGCCTACGAGCAGTACTTC. The rearrangement uses TRBV9 and TRBJ2-7; 10 nucleotides align to TRBD2. The CDR3 is made up of 14 amino acids. V gave up 4 bases and J gave up 2 bases; unmatched junction bases: 3. The germline CDR1 and CDR2 sequences are SGDLS and YYNGEE.

The J gene is TRBJ1-4, the V gene TRBV13, with D tentatively TRBD1 (5 bases). The CDR3 consists of 14 residues. Per the germline V gene, CDR1 is PRHDT and CDR2 is FYEKMQ (reference sequence). V lost 4 bases, J lost 12 bases, and 18 bases lay in between. The CDR3 here is CASSSRGGQEELFF. CDR3 bases: TGTGCCAGCAGCTCCCGGGGGGGTCAGGAGGAACTGTTTTTT.

CDR3 in DNA: TGTGCCAGCTGCCCCCCGGACAGATATTCACCCCTCCACTTT. Residues: CASCPPDRYSPLHF. The gene calls are TRBV25-1 and TRBJ1-6; D might be TRBD1 (6 bases). The V gene lost 8 bases and the J gene lost 8 bases, with 16 bases spanning the gap. Germline CDR1 MGHDK, CDR2 SYGVNS. The CDR3 extends over 14 amino acids.